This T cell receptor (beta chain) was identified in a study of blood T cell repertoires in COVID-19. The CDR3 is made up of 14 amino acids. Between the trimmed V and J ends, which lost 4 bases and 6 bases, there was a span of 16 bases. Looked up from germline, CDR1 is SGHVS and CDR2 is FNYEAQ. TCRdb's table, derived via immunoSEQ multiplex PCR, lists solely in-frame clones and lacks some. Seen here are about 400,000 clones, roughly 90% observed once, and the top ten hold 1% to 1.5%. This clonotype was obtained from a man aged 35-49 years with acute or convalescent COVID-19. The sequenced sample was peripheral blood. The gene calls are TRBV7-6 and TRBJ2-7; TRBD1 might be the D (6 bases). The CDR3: CASSSPDSHGEQYF. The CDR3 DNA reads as TGTGCCAGCAGCTCCCCGGACAGTCATGGCGAGCAGTACTTC.